A selection of T cell receptor beta chains follows, all from one sample in a study of cytomegalovirus exposure and HLA in healthy donors. Libraries were prepared by immunoSEQ multiplex PCR; TCRdb keeps only in-frame clonotypes and omits some of them. The sample carries about 150,000 clones, over 70% recorded once. Sequencing was carried out using PBMCs. These receptors all come from a woman under 40 in good health and CMV-seronegative. Each CDR3 is given with its conserved first and last residue. D genes are given only for firm matches. Clone size appears in some rows only: once, few, many, or a class for an expanded clone.

NA,TRBD1,TRBJ1-5,TRBV5-1,TGCGCCAGCAGCTTGGAAGGGGGCGGCAATCAGCCCCAGCATTTT,CASSLEGGGNQPQHF
NA,NA,TRBJ2-1,TRBV5-1,TGCGCCAGCAGCTTGGTAGGGGTCTCCTACAATGAGCAGTTCTTC,CASSLVGVSYNEQFF
NA,NA,TRBJ1-4,TRBV5-1,TGCGCCAGCAGCTTGGCCCAACAGGGAGGGGGTGAAAAACTGTTTTTT,CASSLAQQGGGEKLFF
NA,NA,TRBJ1-2,TRBV5-4,TGTGCCAGCAGCTTTGGGGCCAACTATGGCTACACCTTC,CASSFGANYGYTF
NA,TRBD2,TRBJ2-2,TRBV5-4,TGTGCCAGCAGCCAAGGTTTGGGCGGGGGAACCGGGGAGCTGTTTTTT,CASSQGLGGGTGELFF
NA,TRBD2,TRBJ2-1,TRBV9,TGTGCCAGCAGCGTTGCTAGCGGGCTCTACAATGAGCAGTTCTTC,CASSVASGLYNEQFF
NA,TRBD2,TRBJ2-5,TRBV11-2,TGTGCCAGCAGCTTAGATTTCGGGGGGGAGACCCAGTACTTC,CASSLDFGGETQYF
NA,TRBD1,TRBJ2-7,TRBV11-2,TGTGCCAGCAGCGGAACAGGGGACCCCTACGAGCAGTACTTC,CASSGTGDPYEQYF
NA,TRBD2,TRBJ2-3,TRBV5-4,TGTGCCAGCAGCGGTCCAGCGGGGGGCGGGGATACGCAGTATTTT,CASSGPAGGGDTQYF
few,NA,TRBJ2-3,TRBV7-3,TGTGCCAGCAGCTTAGATACTATTAGCACAGATACGCAGTATTTT,CASSLDTISTDTQYF
NA,NA,TRBJ2-1,TRBV5-1,TGCGCCAGCAGCCCCGGGAATACCTACAATGAGCAGTTCTTC,CASSPGNTYNEQFF
NA,TRBD1,TRBJ1-4,TRBV15,TGTGCCACCAGCAGAGGAAACGGCAGGGGGGATGAAAAACTGTTTTTT,CATSRGNGRGDEKLFF
few,TRBD1,TRBJ2-6,TRBV28,TGTGCCAGCAGTTCCGGGAAGACAGGGGAATCTGGGGCCAACGTCCTGACTTTC,CASSSGKTGESGANVLTF
few,NA,TRBJ2-3,TRBV2,TGTGCCAGCAGTGTTTCGGGGGTAGGCACAGATACGCAGTATTTT,CASSVSGVGTDTQYF
NA,TRBD2,TRBJ2-1,TRBV27,TGTGCCAGCACCAAAACGGGGAGCGGGGGACAAACCTACAATGAGCAGTTCTTC,CASTKTGSGGQTYNEQFF
NA,TRBD1,TRBJ2-7,TRBV28,TGTGCCAGCAGTTCCGGGACAGGGGACAACGAGCAGTACTTC,CASSSGTGDNEQYF
few,NA,TRBJ1-1,TRBV5-6,TGTGCCAGCAGCTTGGACTTTTATACTGAAGCTTTCTTT,CASSLDFYTEAFF
NA,TRBD2,TRBJ2-1,TRBV18,TGTGCCAGCTCAACCTCATTAGCGGGGCTGAATGAGCAGTTCTTC,CASSTSLAGLNEQFF
few,TRBD2,TRBJ2-5,TRBV18,TGTGCCAGCTCACCTAGAGGACTAGCGATGAAAGAGACCCAGTACTTC,CASSPRGLAMKETQYF
NA,TRBD2,TRBJ2-1,TRBV9,TGTGCCTCGGGGGGGCCGGGCTCCTACAATGAGCAGTTCTTC,CASGGPGSYNEQFF
NA,NA,TRBJ2-7,TRBV6-6,TGTGCCAGCAGTTACACAGGGTACGAGCAGTACTTC,CASSYTGYEQYF
NA,TRBD1,TRBJ2-7,TRBV4-2,TGTGCCAGCAGCCAATCGGCGGGACAGGTGGGCTCCTACGAGCAGTACTTC,CASSQSAGQVGSYEQYF
NA,NA,TRBJ1-1,TRBV20-1,TGCAGTGCTCGCGAAGTTACAGCTTTCTTT,CSAREVTAFF
NA,TRBD1,TRBJ2-5,TRBV19,TGTGCCAGTAGTTCACCCGGGACAGGGGGTGAGACCCAGTACTTC,CASSSPGTGGETQYF
NA,TRBD1,TRBJ2-6,TRBV19,TGTGCCAGTAGTCCGGGACAGCCCTCTGGGGCCAACGTCCTGACTTTC,CASSPGQPSGANVLTF
NA,TRBD2,TRBJ2-5,TRBV28,TGTGCCAGCAGTTTAGCGGGGGGGCGAGAGACCCAGTACTTC,CASSLAGGRETQYF
NA,NA,TRBJ2-7,TRBV6-1,TGTGCCAGCAGGAAACTTCAGGGGTACGAGCAGTACTTC,CASRKLQGYEQYF
NA,TRBD1,TRBJ2-1,TRBV5-1,TGCGCCAGCAGCTTCCAGGGGGCCTACAATGAGCAGTTCTTC,CASSFQGAYNEQFF
once,NA,TRBJ1-2,TRBV5-1,TGCGCCAGCAGCTTTGTGGGGACAAAAGGCTACACCTTC,CASSFVGTKGYTF